A selection of T cell receptor beta chains follows, all from one sample in a study of blood T cell repertoires in COVID-19. Libraries were prepared by immunoSEQ multiplex PCR; TCRdb keeps only in-frame clonotypes and omits some of them. The table lists hundreds of thousands of clones, about 85% of them singletons. Sequenced: peripheral blood. Receptor source: a man in his forties with acute or convalescent COVID-19. Each CDR3 is given without its conserved first and last residue.

v_call: TRBV19; cdr3_aa: ASTWGQGFSYEQY
v_call: TRBV28; cdr3_aa: ASSLAKQGAKNIQY
v_call: TRBV19; cdr3_aa: ASSISRETEAF
v_call: TRBV6-5; cdr3_aa: ASSYFQGGTNYGYT
v_call: TRBV4-3; cdr3_aa: ASSQVGLALIYNEQF
v_call: TRBV27; cdr3_aa: ASSRDWAGELF
v_call: TRBV19; cdr3_aa: ASSMSWGERQETQY
v_call: TRBV5-1; cdr3_aa: ASSLALAGTYEQY
v_call: TRBV4-1; cdr3_aa: ASSPRVGSYEQY
v_call: TRBV28; cdr3_aa: ASSLVESEEQF
v_call: TRBV2; cdr3_aa: ASSIASGLADDTGNSYNEQF
v_call: TRBV5-1; cdr3_aa: ASSLGTSEAF
v_call: TRBV6-5; cdr3_aa: ASSYRTSGRACEQY
v_call: TRBV5-5; cdr3_aa: ASSLARGYTEAF
v_call: TRBV27; cdr3_aa: ASSPPGQEYEQY
v_call: TRBV28; cdr3_aa: ASTLRTGGGAF
v_call: TRBV5-1; cdr3_aa: ASSFGQPNEKLF
v_call: TRBV2; cdr3_aa: ASSDFDTNSYEQY
v_call: TRBV5-4; cdr3_aa: ASSLPGLASDEQF
v_call: TRBV5-5; cdr3_aa: ASSFGEINQPQH
v_call: TRBV14; cdr3_aa: ASSPLGVGLYNEQF
v_call: TRBV11-2; cdr3_aa: ASSFGEAGELF
v_call: TRBV9; cdr3_aa: ASSGRTGGTGNTIY
v_call: TRBV4-2; cdr3_aa: ASSQARGTGGDEKLF
v_call: TRBV9; cdr3_aa: ASSIGTGNTGELF
v_call: TRBV9; cdr3_aa: ASSVVLAAPYNEQF
v_call: TRBV19; cdr3_aa: ASNRGAGNQPQH
v_call: TRBV6-4; cdr3_aa: ASSETGLNTEAF
v_call: TRBV3-1/TRBV3-2; cdr3_aa: ASSRSGPSTDTQY
v_call: TRBV6-4; cdr3_aa: ASSLSRGDEQY
v_call: TRBV7-2; cdr3_aa: ASSSQSIYEQY